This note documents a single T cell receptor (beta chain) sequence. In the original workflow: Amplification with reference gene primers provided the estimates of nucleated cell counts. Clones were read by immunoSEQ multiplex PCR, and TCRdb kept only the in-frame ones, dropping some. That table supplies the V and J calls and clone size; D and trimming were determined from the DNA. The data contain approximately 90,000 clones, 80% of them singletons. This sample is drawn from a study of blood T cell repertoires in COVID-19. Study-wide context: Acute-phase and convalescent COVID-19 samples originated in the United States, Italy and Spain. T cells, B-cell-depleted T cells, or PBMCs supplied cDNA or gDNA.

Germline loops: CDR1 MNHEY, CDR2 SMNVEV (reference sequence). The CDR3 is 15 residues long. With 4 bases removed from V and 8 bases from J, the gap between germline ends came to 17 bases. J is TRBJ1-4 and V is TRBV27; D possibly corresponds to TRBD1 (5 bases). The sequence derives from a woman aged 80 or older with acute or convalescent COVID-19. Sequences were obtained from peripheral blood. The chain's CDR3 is CASSSRKGLREKLFF. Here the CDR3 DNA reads TGTGCCAGCAGTTCCCGGAAGGGGTTGCGAGAAAAACTGTTTTTT.